This passage covers 21 T cell receptor beta chains from one sample sequenced in a study of cytomegalovirus exposure and HLA in healthy donors. 60 Vbeta and 13 Jbeta primers were used in PCR. Libraries were prepared by immunoSEQ multiplex PCR; TCRdb keeps only in-frame clonotypes and omits some of them. This sample has over 150,000 clones; about four fifths occur once, and the top ten carry around 13%. The material sequenced was PBMCs. The receptors originated from a woman in her 50s in good health and CMV-seronegative.

This sequence joins TRBV2 and TRBJ2-2; tentative D call: TRBD2 (6 bases). Germline V gene lookup returns CDR1 SNHLY and CDR2 FYNNEI. The CDR3 loop spans 15 amino acids. Trimming took 1 base from V and 1 from J, leaving 7 bases between them. The chain's CDR3 is CASSEGRGNTGELFF. CDR3 in DNA: TGTGCCAGCAGTGAAGGGCGGGGGAACACCGGGGAGCTGTTTTTT. Full variable domain (missing parts from reference TRBV2 and TRBJ2-2): EPEVTQTPSHQVTQMGQEVILRCVPISNHLYFYWYRQILGQKVEFLVSFYNNEISEKSEIFDDQFSVERPDGSNFTLKIRSTKLEDSAMYFCASSEGRGNTGELFFGEGSRLTVL.

This clone was observed a few times. V and J are TRBV6-1 and TRBJ1-5; TRBD1 is a possible D gene (5 bases). Per germline, CDR1 MNHNS and CDR2 SASEGT. The CDR3 is 14 residues long. V lost 8 bases and J lost 5, with 16 bases in between. The CDR3 nucleotides are TGTGCCAGCTCCAGGGATGGATTTTATCAGCCCCAGCATTTT. Amino acid sequence: CASSRDGFYQPQHF.

The chain employs TRBV2 and TRBJ2-1, with 9 positions matching TRBD2. The CDR3 is 17 amino acids. J gave up 6 bases and V 4 bases, and 13 bases lay outside the gene matches. CDR1 SNHLY and CDR2 FYNNEI come from the germline V gene. The CDR3 DNA reads as TGTGCCAGCAGTGTGAAGCGGGGGGATCGAACCTTCAATGAGCAGTTCTTC. As protein: CASSVKRGDRTFNEQFF. The whole variable domain, filled in from reference TRBV2 and TRBJ2-1, reads EPEVTQTPSHQVTQMGQEVILRCVPISNHLYFYWYRQILGQKVEFLVSFYNNEISEKSEIFDDQFSVERPDGSNFTLKIRSTKLEDSAMYFCASSVKRGDRTFNEQFFGPGTRLTVL.

Points on this clone: One end of the junction varies from germline; a read error may be responsible. This chain connects TRBV7-9 to TRBJ1-2; D gene uncertain. CDR3 length: 12 amino acids. Germline values: CDR1 SEHNR, CDR2 FQNEAQ (reference sequence). CDR3 region: CSSSLESGGYTF. The DNA for the CDR3 is TGTTCCAGCAGCTTAGAGTCCGGGGGCTACACCTTC.

This chain links TRBV14 with TRBJ1-1; D perhaps matches TRBD1 (6 bases). With 0 bases removed from V and 13 bases from J, the gap between germline ends came to 9 bases. The germline V gene encodes CDR1 SGHDN and CDR2 FVKESK. There are 11 residues in the CDR3. The CDR3 sequence is CASSQEGASFF. Written as DNA, the CDR3 is TGTGCCAGCAGCCAAGAGGGGGCAAGTTTCTTT.

V gene TRBV4-3 combines with J gene TRBJ2-5; D gene uncertain. V was shortened by 5 bases and J by 4 bases, with 11 bases between the two germline ends. Germline CDR1 reads LGHNA; CDR2 reads YSLEER. The CDR3 length is 13 residues. CDR3 sequence: CASSYLNGETQYF. The CDR3 DNA reads TGCGCCAGCAGCTACCTCAACGGAGAGACCCAGTACTTC.

The V call is TRBV2, the J call TRBJ2-1; 7 bases agree with TRBD1. Unmatched junction bases numbered 12, after V lost 6 bases and J lost 7 bases. The CDR3 consists of 15 residues. Germline loops: CDR1 SNHLY, CDR2 FYNNEI. The CDR3 loop reads CASRRSGTEGNEQFF. In DNA, the CDR3 is TGTGCCAGCAGACGGTCCGGGACAGAGGGGAATGAGCAGTTCTTC. Full variable domain (rest looked up from reference TRBV2 and TRBJ2-1): EPEVTQTPSHQVTQMGQEVILRCVPISNHLYFYWYRQILGQKVEFLVSFYNNEISEKSEIFDDQFSVERPDGSNFTLKIRSTKLEDSAMYFCASRRSGTEGNEQFFGPGTRLTVL.

A remark on this clone: Different DNA sequences within this sample yield the same CDR3. The chain links TRBV29-1 to TRBJ2-7; 12 bases fit TRBD2. J lost 3 bases, V lost 4 bases, and 1 base had no gene match. The CDR3 consists of 13 residues. The germline CDR1 and CDR2 sequences are SQVTM and ANQGSEA. The CDR3 nucleotides read TGCAGCGTTGCGACTAGCGGGAGCTACGAGCAGTACTTC. This sequence encodes CSVATSGSYEQYF.

The J gene is TRBJ1-1, the V gene TRBV2, with a possible D match to TRBD1 (5 bases). This CDR3 comprises 14 residues. Germline V gene lookup returns CDR1 SNHLY and CDR2 FYNNEI. The V end lost 5 bases, the J end lost 5 bases, and 15 bases lay between the germline ends. The CDR3 protein is CASSPLPRGTEAFF. The CDR3 bases are TGTGCCAGCAGTCCCCTACCTCGGGGGACTGAAGCTTTCTTT.

The chain has TRBV7-3 and TRBJ2-1; TRBD1 agrees at 8 bases. The CDR3 is 12 residues long. V lost 4 bases, J lost 12 bases, and 5 bases stayed unmatched. From germline, CDR1 is SGHTA and CDR2 FQGTGA. CDR3 sequence (DNA): TGTGCCAGCAGCTCCAGGGGGCTGTGGCAGTTCTTC. As protein: CASSSRGLWQFF.

The chain carries TRBV5-1 and TRBJ2-7; unclear D gene. The CDR3 totals 14 residues. Trimming stripped 5 bases from V and 3 bases from J, with 15 bases between. Germline CDR1 SGHRS, CDR2 YFSETQ. Written as DNA, the CDR3 is TGCGCCAGCAGTCCCACCATGGGCGACTACGAGCAGTACTTC. Residues: CASSPTMGDYEQYF.

The chain carries TRBV6-5 and TRBJ1-1; TRBD1 matches 7 bases. This CDR3 is built from 14 residues. Germline V gene lookup returns CDR1 MNHEY and CDR2 SVGAGI. Trimming at V came to 7 bases and at J to 0 bases, leaving 5 bases not matched to a gene. CDR3 DNA: TGTGCCAGCAACCGACAGGGAATGAACACTGAAGCTTTCTTT. Translated, it gives CASNRQGMNTEAFF.

This chain joins TRBV21-1 and TRBJ2-7; TRBD1, the D gene given by the table, was not confirmed from the DNA. TRBV21-1 constitutes a pseudogene. CDR3 size: 16 residues. The CDR3 sequence: CASSEQGQAQVYEQYF. CDR3 DNA: TGTGCCAGCAGCGAACAAGGACAGGCCCAGGTCTACGAGCAGTACTTC.

The chain recombines TRBV19 with TRBJ2-1; D perhaps matches TRBD2 (5 bases). Germline CDR1 reads LNHDA; CDR2 reads SQIVND (reference sequence). The V gene lost 5 bases and the J gene lost 8 bases, with 28 bases spanning the gap. The CDR3 loop spans 18 amino acids. As DNA, the CDR3 is TGTGCCAGTAGTCCCGTACGGGATCCCACACGTACACACCATGAGCAGTTCTTC. Amino acids: CASSPVRDPTRTHHEQFF.

Only a few counts were recorded for this clone. The V call is TRBV19, the J call TRBJ2-5, with 8 positions matching TRBD2. The J call may be faulty, since TRBJ2-7 better matches the DNA end. The CDR3 runs 14 residues. Germline-derived CDR1 and CDR2 are LNHDA and SQIVND (reference sequence). This CDR3 reads CASSPREGAYEQYF. The CDR3 nucleotides are TGTGCCAGTAGTCCTCGGGAGGGTGCCTACGAGCAGTACTTC.

Note on this clone: At one end the junction does not follow the germline gene, possibly because of a read error. The chain uses TRBV7-9 and TRBJ1-2; 9 nucleotides agree with TRBD1. Looked up from germline, CDR1 is SEHNR and CDR2 is FQNEAQ (reference sequence). The CDR3 loop spans 14 amino acids. CDR3 coding DNA: TGTTCCAGCAGCTTAGGGGGACAGGGAGAAGGCTACACCTTC. Translated: CSSSLGGQGEGYTF.

The chain has TRBV6-5 and TRBJ2-5; TRBD1 matches 7 bases. The J call could be wrong; TRBJ2-7 is a better fit for the DNA end. The CDR3 contains 14 residues. Germline V gives CDR1 MNHEY, CDR2 SVGAGI. CDR3 residues: CASSSRDSAYEQYF. The DNA of the CDR3 is TGTGCCAGCAGTTCTCGGGACAGCGCCTACGAGCAGTACTTC.

This chain links TRBV6-1 with TRBJ2-6; possible D gene TRBD2, 7 bases. Germline loops: CDR1 MNHNS, CDR2 SASEGT. The V end was cut by 7 bases, the J end by 2 bases, with 12 bases between. The length of the CDR3 is 15 residues. The CDR3 bases are TGTGCCAGCACTCTAGGGGGGGCTGGGGCCAACGTCCTGACTTTC. Translated: CASTLGGAGANVLTF.

J is TRBJ2-1 and V is TRBV11-3; TRBD2 might be the D (6 bases). The germline CDR1 and CDR2 sequences are SGHNT and YENEEA. Trimming pared 4 bases from V and 2 bases from J, leaving 12 bases between. The CDR3 spans 15 residues. The DNA for the CDR3 is TGTGCCAGCAGCTCCGGTGCGGGGCCCTACAATGAGCAGTTCTTC. Its translation: CASSSGAGPYNEQFF. Full variable domain (missing parts from reference TRBV11-3 and TRBJ2-1): EAGVVQSPRYKIIEKKQPVAFWCNPISGHNTLYWYLQNLGQGPELLIRYENEEAVDDSQLPKDRFSAERLKGVDSTLKIQPAELGDSAVYLCASSSGAGPYNEQFFGPGTRLTVL.

The chain combines TRBV18 with TRBJ1-4, with D possibly being TRBD1 (6 bases). The V end was cut by 3 bases, the J end by 6 bases, with 17 bases between. Germline CDR1 reads KGHSH; CDR2 reads LQKENI. The CDR3 contains 16 residues. CDR3 DNA sequence: TGTGCCAGCTCACCGTCGGCAGGGGATTTGTATGAAAAACTGTTTTTT. As protein: CASSPSAGDLYEKLFF.

The chain is built from TRBV5-4 and TRBJ1-1; TRBD1 agrees at 8 bases. Trimming cost V 4 bases and J 5 bases; bases outside gene matches: 7. Germline values: CDR1 SGHNT, CDR2 YYREEE (reference sequence). The CDR3 runs to 14 residues. CDR3 coding DNA: TGTGCCAGCAGCCGCGACAGGGGTGGGACTGAAGCTTTCTTT. This gives the protein CASSRDRGGTEAFF.